The 19 T cell receptor beta chains below were found in one sample sequenced in a study of tumor-infiltrating lymphocytes in primary liver carcinoma. Priming with a constant-region primer yielded TCR beta cDNA from roughly 490 ng total RNA. Slightly modified ARM-PCR with three nested multiplex PCR rounds yielded TCR beta libraries. For 10 cycles apiece, the opening two PCR rounds ran with TRBV1-TRBV30 forward primers and a C-beta reverse primer. TCRdb re-derived calls from the multiplex PCR reads in MiXCR, one entry per CDR3 protein. In the table there are more than 100,000 distinct CDR3 sequences, about 68% of which are singletons. Joint extraction of RNA and DNA used about 17-31 mg of bulk tissue that was unsorted. Input material: liver tumor tissue from sampling region 1. The subset was: tumor region T1, superior pole. These receptors all come from a woman aged 55-70 years with primary liver carcinoma and hepatitis B virus infection.

This clonotype appeared a few times. CDR3 nucleotides: TGCAGTGCTAGGGGAGGGCCAGATACGCAGTATTTT. Its protein product is CSARGGPDTQYF. The V call is TRBV20-1, the J call TRBJ2-3; 7 bases agree with TRBD2. This CDR3 has 12 residues. CDR1 is DFQATT and CDR2 is SNEGSKA in the germline V gene (reference sequence). Trimming took 3 bases from V and 4 from J; bases not matched to a gene: 1.

In this sample, this clonotype turned up a few times. Relative to the germline gene, one junction end is altered; a read error may explain this. CDR3 protein: CASSLDRVDSYGYTF. CDR3 bases: TGTGCCAGTAGCTTAGATCGGGTAGACTCCTATGGCTACACCTTC. The rearrangement uses TRBV11-2 and TRBJ1-2; D remains unclear. The CDR3 spans 15 residues. The germline V gene encodes CDR1 SGHAT and CDR2 FQNNGV.

This clonotype was recorded a few times. V usage is TRBV24-1 and J usage is TRBJ1-5; D uncertain. Looked up from germline, CDR1 is KGHDR and CDR2 is SFDVKD. Deletions cut 1 base from V and 6 bases from J, with 3 bases between. The CDR3 has 12 residues. CDR3 bases: TGTGCCACCAGTGATTTCGGTCAGCCCCAGCATTTT. Residues: CATSDFGQPQHF.

A note on this clonotype: A read error may explain this, as a much larger clone is one base away. V usage is TRBV10-3 and J usage is TRBJ2-5; 7 bases agree with TRBD1. This CDR3 region has 14 residues. V trimming: 7 bases; J trimming: 2 bases; junction bases outside the gene matches: 7. Germline lookup yields CDR1 ENHRY and CDR2 SYGVKD. CDR3 sequence: CAIKDGTAQETQYF. The CDR3 DNA sequence: TGTGCCATCAAAGATGGGACAGCACAAGAGACCCAGTACTTC.

The chain has TRBV29-1 and TRBJ2-2; D is uncertain. Trimming left V 0 bases short and J 9 bases short, with 11 bases between. The CDR3 is made up of 13 amino acids. Germline loops: CDR1 SQVTM, CDR2 ANQGSEA. CDR3 bases: TGCAGCGTTGAAGAGGTTAAGACCTGGGAGCTGTTTTTT. It is translated as CSVEEVKTWELFF.

This clonotype showed up many times. The chain recombines TRBV5-1 with TRBJ1-6; D perhaps matches TRBD1 (6 bases). The CDR3 is 15 residues long. V lost 0 bases and J lost 10, with 14 bases in between. Germline assignment: CDR1 SGHRS and CDR2 YFSETQ. CDR3 bases: TGCGCCAGCAGCTTGGTGGCAGGGGCCGGGTCACCCCTCCACTTT. It codes for CASSLVAGAGSPLHF.

Note on this clonotype: Mismatch with germline at one junction end may stem from a read error. The chain carries TRBV6-2 or TRBV6-3 and TRBJ2-7; TRBD1 matches 8 bases. Per the germline V gene, CDR1 is MNHEY and CDR2 is SVGEGT. This CDR3 comprises 17 residues. CDR3 DNA: TGTGCCAGCAGTACCCCCCCCAGACAGGGGAGCTCCTACGAGCAGTACTTT. Translation: CASSTPPRQGSSYEQYF.

There are a few counts of this clonotype. V and J are TRBV6-1 and TRBJ1-5, with unresolved D. The CDR3 spans 13 residues. Trimming pared 2 bases from V and 6 bases from J, leaving 8 bases between. The germline V gene has CDR1 MNHNS and CDR2 SASEGT. The CDR3 bases are TGTGCCAGCAGTGAATCTGAGCTTCAGCCCCAGCATTTT. Protein: CASSESELQPQHF.

To note about this clonotype: The junction and the germline gene differ at one end; a read error may be behind it. The genes are TRBV11-2 and TRBJ2-7, with TRBD2 matching over 10 bases. Germline CDR1 is SGHAT and CDR2 is FQNNGV. The CDR3 has 20 amino acids. As DNA, the CDR3 is TGTGCCAGCAGCTTAGACGTCCCGGGACTAGCGTCTCGAAACGCCTACGAGCAGCAGTTC. It encodes CASSLDVPGLASRNAYEQQF.

Points on this clonotype: Mismatch with germline at one junction end may stem from a read error. CDR3 in DNA: TGTGCCAGCAGCTTATCTAGCGGGTATAAAAGCTCCTACGAGCAGTACTTT. It translates to CASSLSSGYKSSYEQYF. V is TRBV11-2 and J is TRBJ2-7; TRBD2 agrees at 8 bases. CDR1 is SGHAT, CDR2 FQNNGV, per germline. The CDR3 length is 17 residues.

The chain recombines TRBV11-2 with TRBJ1-1; D is uncertain. The CDR3 has 14 residues. V lost 6 bases, J lost 6 bases, and 17 bases lay in between. Germline loops: CDR1 SGHAT, CDR2 FQNNGV. CDR3 residues: CASSPRDMVPEAFF. CDR3 nucleotides: TGTGCCAGCAGTCCACGAGACATGGTACCTGAAGCTTTCTTT. The full variable domain, completed using reference TRBV11-2 and TRBJ1-1, is EAGVAQSPRYKIIEKRQSVAFWCNPISGHATLYWYQQILGQGPKLLIQFQNNGVVDDSQLPKDRFSAERLKGVDSTLKIQPAKLEDSAVYLCASSPRDMVPEAFFGQGTRLTVV.

This clonotype was counted ten times or more. CDR3 DNA: TGCAGCGTTGGAACTAGTGGGGCAGATACGCAGTATTTT. Protein product: CSVGTSGADTQYF. V and J are TRBV29-1 and TRBJ2-3; D is perhaps TRBD2 (5 bases). V lost 4 bases to trimming and J lost 4 bases, with 12 bases between them. Per germline, CDR1 SQVTM and CDR2 ANQGSEA. The CDR3 is 13 amino acids.

This clonotype was observed once. The conserved phenylalanine or tryptophan normally closing the CDR3 is absent here, so this likely arose from a read error. It is unclear where the CDR3 begins or ends on the DNA, so no DNA is shown, and the CDR3 is as TCRdb lists it. The rearrangement links TRBV11-2 to TRBJ2-3; the table calls TRBD1, which could not be checked here. Inclusive of both ends, the CDR3 amounts to 12 amino acids. Germline CDR1 is SGHAT and CDR2 is FQNNGV. The CDR3: CASTGATDTRYS.

On this clonotype: Since a much larger clone is just one base distant, this may be a read error. The V call is TRBV12-3 or TRBV12-4, the J call TRBJ2-1; D perhaps matches TRBD2 (6 bases). CDR3 length equals 16 residues. DNA of the CDR3: TGTGCCAGCAGTTTTCTTGAGCGGGCATCCTACAATGAGCGGTTCTTC. Translated: CASSFLERASYNERFF.

The chain is built from TRBV28 and TRBJ1-5; TRBD1 is a possible D gene (6 bases). Germline CDR1 reads MDHEN; CDR2 reads SYDVKM. This CDR3 contains 14 residues. V was clipped by 6 bases and J by 3 bases, with 12 bases between them. In nucleotides, the CDR3 is TGTGCCAGCAGGGCTACAGGGCTCAATCAGCCCCAGCATTTT. This gives the protein CASRATGLNQPQHF.

To note about this clonotype: A much larger clone differs by one base, so this may be a read error. Here the CDR3 reads CASRGHSGRATDTQYF. In DNA, the CDR3 is TGTGCCAGCAGAGGGCATAGCGGGAGGGCCACAGATACGCAGTATTTT. The V gene is TRBV6-1, the J gene TRBJ2-3; 11 bases match TRBD2. The germline gives CDR1 MNHNS, CDR2 SASEGT. Unmatched junction bases numbered 7, after V lost 6 bases and J lost 2 bases. The CDR3 has 16 amino acids.

This clonotype was recorded once. A junction end diverges from the germline sequence, so it may reflect a read error. The chain uses TRBV11-2 and TRBJ2-2, with D maybe TRBD2 (5 bases). This CDR3 has 14 residues. Germline CDR1 SGHAT, CDR2 FQNNGV. DNA of the CDR3: TGTGCCAGCAGCACAACAATGGGCACCGGGGAGCTGTTTTTC. Protein product: CASSTTMGTGELFF.

Of note for this clonotype: The junction shows a germline mismatch at one end, possibly a read error. The CDR3 region is CTSSLLNEQFF. CDR3 nucleotide sequence: TGTACCAGCAGCTTATTGAATGAGCAATTCTTC. This chain joins TRBV11-3 and TRBJ2-1; D uncertain. Germline V gene lookup returns CDR1 SGHNT and CDR2 YENEEA. The CDR3 has 11 residues.

This clonotype was detected a few times. Since no conserved phenylalanine or tryptophan closes the CDR3, a read error is the likely cause. This chain links TRBV11-2 with TRBJ2-6; TRBD1 might be the D (6 bases). The CDR3 has 14 amino acids. Germline V gives CDR1 SGHAT, CDR2 FQNNGV. The CDR3, as DNA: TGTGCCAGCAGCTTAGAGCCAGGGGCCAGCGTCCTGACTCTC. Amino acids: CASSLEPGASVLTL.